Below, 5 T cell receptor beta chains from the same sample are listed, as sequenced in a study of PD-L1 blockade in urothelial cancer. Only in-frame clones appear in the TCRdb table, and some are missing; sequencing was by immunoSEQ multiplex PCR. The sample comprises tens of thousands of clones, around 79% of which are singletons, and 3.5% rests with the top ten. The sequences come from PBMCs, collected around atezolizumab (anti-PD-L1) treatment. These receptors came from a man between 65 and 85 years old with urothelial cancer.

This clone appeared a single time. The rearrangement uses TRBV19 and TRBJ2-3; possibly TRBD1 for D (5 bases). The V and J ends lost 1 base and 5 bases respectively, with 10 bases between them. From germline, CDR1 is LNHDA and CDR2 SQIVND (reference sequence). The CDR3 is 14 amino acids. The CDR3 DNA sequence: TGTGCCAGTAGTATAGGGACACGATTAGATACGCAGTATTTT. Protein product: CASSIGTRLDTQYF.

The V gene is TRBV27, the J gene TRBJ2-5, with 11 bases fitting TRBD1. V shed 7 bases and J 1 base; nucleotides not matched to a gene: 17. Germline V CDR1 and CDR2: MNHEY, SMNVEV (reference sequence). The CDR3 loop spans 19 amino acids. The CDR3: CASKYRRTGGGRTQETQYF. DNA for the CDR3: TGTGCCAGCAAGTACCGGAGGACAGGGGGCGGAAGAACCCAAGAGACCCAGTACTTC.

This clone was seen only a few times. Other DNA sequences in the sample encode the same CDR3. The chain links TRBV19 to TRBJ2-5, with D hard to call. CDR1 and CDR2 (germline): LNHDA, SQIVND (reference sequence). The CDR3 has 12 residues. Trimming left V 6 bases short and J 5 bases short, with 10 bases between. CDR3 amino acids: CASRQAGETQYF. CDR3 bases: TGTGCCAGTAGACAAGCCGGGGAGACCCAGTACTTC. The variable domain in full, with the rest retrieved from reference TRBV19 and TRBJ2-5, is DGGITQSPKYLFRKEGQNVTLSCEQNLNHDAMYWYRQDPGQGLRLIYYSQIVNDFQKGDIAEGYSVSREKKESFPLTVTSAQKNPTAFYLCASRQAGETQYFGPGTRLLVL.

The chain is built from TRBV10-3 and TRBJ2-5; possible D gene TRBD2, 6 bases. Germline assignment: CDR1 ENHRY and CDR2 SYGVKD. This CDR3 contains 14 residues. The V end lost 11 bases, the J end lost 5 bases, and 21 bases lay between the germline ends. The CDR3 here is CASSRDRGVETQYF. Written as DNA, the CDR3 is TGTGCCTCATCAAGGGACCGCGGGGTGGAGACCCAGTACTTC.

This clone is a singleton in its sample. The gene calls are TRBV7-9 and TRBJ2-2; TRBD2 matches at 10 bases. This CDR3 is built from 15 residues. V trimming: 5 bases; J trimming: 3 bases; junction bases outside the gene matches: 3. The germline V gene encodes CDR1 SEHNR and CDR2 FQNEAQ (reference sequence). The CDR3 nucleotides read TGTGCCAGCAGCCGCGGACTAGCGGACACCGGGGAGCTGTTTTTT. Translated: CASSRGLADTGELFF.